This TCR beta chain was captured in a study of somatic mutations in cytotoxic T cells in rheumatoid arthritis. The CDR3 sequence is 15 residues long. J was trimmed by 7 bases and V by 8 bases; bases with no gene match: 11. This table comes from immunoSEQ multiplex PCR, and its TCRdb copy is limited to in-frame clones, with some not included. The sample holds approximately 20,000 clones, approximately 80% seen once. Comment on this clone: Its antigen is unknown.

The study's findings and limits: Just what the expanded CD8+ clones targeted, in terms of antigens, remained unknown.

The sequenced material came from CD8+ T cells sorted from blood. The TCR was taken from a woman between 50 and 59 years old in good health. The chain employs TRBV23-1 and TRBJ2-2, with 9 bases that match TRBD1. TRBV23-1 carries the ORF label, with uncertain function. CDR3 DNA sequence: TGCGCCAGCTCTGTGGACAGGGGTAGTGGCGGGGAGCTGTTTTTT. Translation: CASSVDRGSGGELFF.